This T cell receptor (beta chain) was found in a study of cytomegalovirus exposure and HLA in healthy donors. Study findings and constraints: In a later analysis, a missense DCLRE1C variant was linked to TCR beta V- and J-gene trimming. In a later analysis, productive TCRs from donors in an Asian-associated ancestry cluster reportedly carried fewer N-insertions than the cohort mean. Previous analysis showed most TCR beta V segments were productive about 90% or about 30% of the time. In vitro experiments confirmed that three CMV-associated chains were specific for CMV antigens.

The PCR employed 60 Vbeta primers together with 13 Jbeta primers. TCRdb's table, derived via immunoSEQ multiplex PCR, lists solely in-frame clones and lacks some. The sample has under 200,000 clones; the top ten hold 2% to 2.5%. V dropped 3 bases and J dropped 11; count of bases not matched to a gene: 10. Germline loops: CDR1 MDHEN, CDR2 SYDVKM. This CDR3 is built from 14 residues. A note on this clone: Its specificity is not known.

Sequencing was performed on PBMCs. This clonotype was obtained from a young man in good health and CMV-seronegative. The chain uses TRBV28 and TRBJ2-5; 9 bases map to TRBD1. CDR3 residues: CASSLRDRVDEQYF. The CDR3 DNA follows: TGTGCCAGCAGTTTGCGGGACAGGGTGGATGAGCAGTACTTC.